This TCR beta chain came from a study of T-cell reconstitution after alpha-beta-depleted transplantation in children (TCRdb year 2016). For context, the study as a whole: The study quantitatively tracked T-cell immune reconstitution after TCRalphabeta/CD19-depleted allogeneic hematopoietic cell transplantation in children using TCR repertoire profiling.

The sample's time point, from its label and the paper: day 60 (about 2 months) after transplantation. What the treatment or condition label conveys for this sample: allogeneic hematopoietic cell transplantation with graft depleted of TCRalphabeta T cells and CD19 B cells. Transplant recipients were children who received TCRalphabeta/CD19-depleted allogeneic hematopoietic cell grafts. The CDR3 runs 16 amino acids, cysteine and phenylalanine included. CDR3 DNA only is kept here, 48 bases in frame from base 1. V lost 5 bases and J lost 3 bases, and the count of bases not matched to a germline gene is 9. CDR1 and CDR2 (SGHTA, FQGNSA) derive from the germline V gene. Results the study describes overall, beyond this receptor: Over subsequent months, a decline in hyperexpanded clone frequencies was noted, and after one year, T-cell counts and TCRbeta diversity were mostly ascribed to newly produced T cells. The apparently early recovery of alphabetaT-cell counts about two months after transplant reportedly depended on only several hundred rapidly expanded clones that came from non-depleted graft cells. The high TCRbeta diversity at day 60 in some patients was ascribed to recipient T cells and intrathymic progenitors that had survived conditioning.

Concerning this clonotype itself: This receptor's antigen is unknown. No quality values exist for individual bases; no much larger clone is one base distant.

Libraries were prepared through PCR. TCRdb names Illumina HiSeq 2500 as the instrument used. Molecular barcoding was employed in the preparation of TCR libraries, with unique molecular identifiers being used to normalize TCRbeta repertoire quantification. The public reads were reprocessed in TCRdb via fastp at Q25 and MiXCR, keeping in-frame beta chains. Each entry is one CDR3 protein sequence, shown with its most common DNA and genes. In this sample the table shows about 20,000 distinct CDR3 sequences, roughly 13% of which occur a single time. In total, the top ten clones hold over 30% of the sample.

Rearrangement joined TRBV7-2 to TRBJ1-3; a stretch of 8 junction bases matches TRBD1. The sequencing here drew on PBMCs, mostly from graft donor cells, taken 60 days after TCRalphabeta/CD19-depleted stem cell transplant. The receptor's source is a female patient aged 2 to 10 who had a stem cell transplant for congenital amegakaryocytic thrombocytopenia, so the T cells may come from the graft donor. CDR3 reads: CASSLRRTGLGNTIYF. The nucleotides read TGTGCCAGCAGCCTTAGACGGACAGGGCTTGGAAACACCATATATTTT.